This T cell receptor (beta chain) was identified in a study of blood T cell repertoires in COVID-19. Study overall: COVID-19 samples from acute and convalescent phases originated in the United States, Italy and Spain.

J lost 4 bases, V lost 4 bases, and 11 bases had no gene match. Germline V gene lookup returns CDR1 SGHDT and CDR2 YYEEEE. The CDR3 sequence is 16 residues long. This table comes from immunoSEQ multiplex PCR, and its TCRdb copy is limited to in-frame clones, with some not included. Of around 300,000 clones listed, around 87% are singletons. This chain uses TRBV5-6 with TRBJ2-4; 7 positions match TRBD1. This TCR derives from a young woman who had recovered from COVID-19. The specimen sequenced was peripheral blood. The CDR3 DNA reads TGTGCCAGCAGCCGCCCCCCACAGGGGCCAAAAAACATTCAGTACTTC. This translates into CASSRPPQGPKNIQYF. The full variable domain, completed using reference TRBV5-6 and TRBJ2-4, is DAGVTQSPTHLIKTRGQQVTLRCSPKSGHDTVSWYQQALGQGPQFIFQYYEEEERQRGNFPDRFSGHQFPNYSSELNVNALLLGDSALYLCASSRPPQGPKNIQYFGAGTRLSVL.